This T cell receptor (beta chain) is drawn from a study of cytomegalovirus exposure and HLA in healthy donors. Study as a whole: The approximately 130 validation repertoires matched the 666 first-cohort repertoires in platform, a later analysis reported.

Libraries were prepared by immunoSEQ multiplex PCR; TCRdb keeps only in-frame clonotypes and omits some of them. Here the sample spans 130,000 or so clones, roughly 90% being singletons. Trimming shortened V by 1 base and J by 4 bases, and 13 bases separated the two germline ends. Germline CDR1 and CDR2: SEHNR and FQNEAQ (reference sequence). The CDR3 is 15 residues long. The genes are TRBV7-9 and TRBJ1-1; D may be TRBD1 (5 bases). Sequencing was done on a sample of PBMCs. This receptor was obtained from a man between 25 and 39 years old in good health and CMV-seronegative. DNA of the CDR3: TGTGCCAGCAGCTTAGTCCCGGCAGGGATCACTGAAGCTTTCTTT. It codes for CASSLVPAGITEAFF.